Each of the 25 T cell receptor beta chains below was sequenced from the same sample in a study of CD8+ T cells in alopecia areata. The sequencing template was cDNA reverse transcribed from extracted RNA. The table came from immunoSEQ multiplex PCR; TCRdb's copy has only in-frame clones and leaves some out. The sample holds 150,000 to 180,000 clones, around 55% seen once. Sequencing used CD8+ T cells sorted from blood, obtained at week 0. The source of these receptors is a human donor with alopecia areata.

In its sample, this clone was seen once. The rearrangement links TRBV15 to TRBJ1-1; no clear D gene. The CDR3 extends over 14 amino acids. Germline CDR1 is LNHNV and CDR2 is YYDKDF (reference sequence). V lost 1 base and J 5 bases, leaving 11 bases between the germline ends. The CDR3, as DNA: TGTGCCACCAGCAGAGGGACCGACGGGACTGAAGCTTTCTTT. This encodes CATSRGTDGTEAFF.

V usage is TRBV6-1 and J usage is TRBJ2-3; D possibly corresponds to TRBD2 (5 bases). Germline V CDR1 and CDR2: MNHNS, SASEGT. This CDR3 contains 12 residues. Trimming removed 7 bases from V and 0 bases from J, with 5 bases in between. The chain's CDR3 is CASTGSTDTQYF. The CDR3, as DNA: TGTGCCAGCACGGGAAGCACAGATACGCAGTATTTT.

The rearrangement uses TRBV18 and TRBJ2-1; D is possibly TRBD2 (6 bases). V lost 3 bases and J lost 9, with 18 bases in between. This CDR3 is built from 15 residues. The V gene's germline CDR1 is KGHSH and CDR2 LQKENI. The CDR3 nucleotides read TGTGCCAGCTCACCGATGCGGGATCGTCGGGGTGAGCAGTTCTTC. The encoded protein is CASSPMRDRRGEQFF.

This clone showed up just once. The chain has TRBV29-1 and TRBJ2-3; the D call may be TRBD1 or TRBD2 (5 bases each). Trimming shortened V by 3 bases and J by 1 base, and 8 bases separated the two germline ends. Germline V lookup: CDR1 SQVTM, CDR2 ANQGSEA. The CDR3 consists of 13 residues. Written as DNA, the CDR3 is TGCAGCGTTGAGGGGGATGGCACAGATACGCAGTATTTT. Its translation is CSVEGDGTDTQYF.

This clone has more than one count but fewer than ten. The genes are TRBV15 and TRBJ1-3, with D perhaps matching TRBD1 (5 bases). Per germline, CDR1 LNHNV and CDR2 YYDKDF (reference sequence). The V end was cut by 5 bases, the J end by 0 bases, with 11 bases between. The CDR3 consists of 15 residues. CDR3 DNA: TGTGCCACCAGCGGAGCCGGGGGCTCTGGAAACACCATATATTTT. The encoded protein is CATSGAGGSGNTIYF.

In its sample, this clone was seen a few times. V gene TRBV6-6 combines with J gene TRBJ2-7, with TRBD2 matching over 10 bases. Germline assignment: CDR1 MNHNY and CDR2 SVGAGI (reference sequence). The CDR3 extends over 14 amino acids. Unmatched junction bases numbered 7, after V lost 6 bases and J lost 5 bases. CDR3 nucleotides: TGTGCCAGCAGGAGCGGGGGGGCCCGCGACGAGCAGTACTTC. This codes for CASRSGGARDEQYF.

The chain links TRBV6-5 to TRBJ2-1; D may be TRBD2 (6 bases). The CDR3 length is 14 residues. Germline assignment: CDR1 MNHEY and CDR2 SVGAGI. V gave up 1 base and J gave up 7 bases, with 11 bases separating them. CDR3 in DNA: TGTGCCAGCAGTTACTTACCTGCGGGAAATGAGCAGTTCTTC. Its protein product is CASSYLPAGNEQFF.

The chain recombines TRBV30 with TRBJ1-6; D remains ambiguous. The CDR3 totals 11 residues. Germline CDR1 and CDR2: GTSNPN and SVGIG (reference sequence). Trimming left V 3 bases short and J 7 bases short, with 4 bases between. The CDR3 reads CAWRANSPLHF. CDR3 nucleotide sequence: TGTGCCTGGAGGGCAAATTCACCCCTCCACTTT. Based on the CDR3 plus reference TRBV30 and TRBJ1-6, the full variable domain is SQTIHQWPATLVQPVGSPLSLECTVEGTSNPNLYWYRQAAGRGLQLLFYSVGIGQISSEVPQNLSASRPQDRQFILSSKKLLLSDSGFYLCAWRANSPLHFGNGTRLTVT.

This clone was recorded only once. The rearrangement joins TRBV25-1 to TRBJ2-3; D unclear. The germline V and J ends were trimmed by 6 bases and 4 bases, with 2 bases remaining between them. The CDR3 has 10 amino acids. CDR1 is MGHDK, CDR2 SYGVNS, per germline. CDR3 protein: CASRADTQYF. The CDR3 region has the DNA TGTGCCAGCAGGGCAGATACGCAGTATTTT.

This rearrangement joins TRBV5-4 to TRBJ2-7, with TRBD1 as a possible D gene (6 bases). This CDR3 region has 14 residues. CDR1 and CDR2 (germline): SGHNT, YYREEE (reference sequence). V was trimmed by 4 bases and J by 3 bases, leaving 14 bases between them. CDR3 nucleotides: TGTGCCAGCAGCCCAGGGGACACGATCTACGAGCAGTACTTC. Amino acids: CASSPGDTIYEQYF.

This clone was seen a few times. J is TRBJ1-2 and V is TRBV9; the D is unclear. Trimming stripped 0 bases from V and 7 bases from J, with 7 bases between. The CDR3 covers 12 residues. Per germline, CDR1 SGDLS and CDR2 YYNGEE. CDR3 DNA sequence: TGTGCCAGCAGCGTAGGGTCTATTGGCTACACCTTC. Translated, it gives CASSVGSIGYTF.

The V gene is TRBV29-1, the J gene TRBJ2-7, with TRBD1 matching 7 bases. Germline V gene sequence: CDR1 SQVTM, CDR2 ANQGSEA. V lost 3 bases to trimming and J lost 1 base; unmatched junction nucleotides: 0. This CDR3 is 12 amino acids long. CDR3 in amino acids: CSVETGSYEQYF. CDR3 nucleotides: TGCAGCGTTGAGACAGGGTCCTACGAGCAGTACTTC.

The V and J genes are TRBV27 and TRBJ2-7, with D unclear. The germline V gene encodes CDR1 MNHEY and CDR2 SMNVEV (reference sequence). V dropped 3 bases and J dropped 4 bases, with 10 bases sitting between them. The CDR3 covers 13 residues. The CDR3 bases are TGTGCCAGCAGTTTGTTTTGGGGTTACGAGCAGTACTTC. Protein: CASSLFWGYEQYF.

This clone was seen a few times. CDR3 protein: CASSPVTGELFF. CDR3 bases: TGTGCCAGCAGCCCCGTGACAGGGGAGCTGTTTTTT. The gene calls are TRBV9 and TRBJ2-2; D is unresolved. Germline values: CDR1 SGDLS, CDR2 YYNGEE. The ends were cut back, 4 bases at V and 8 bases at J, with 9 bases in the middle. The CDR3 covers 12 residues. Using reference TRBV9 and TRBJ2-2 for the parts outside the CDR3, the full variable domain is DSGVTQTPKHLITATGQRVTLRCSPRSGDLSVYWYQQSLDQGLQFLIQYYNGEERAKGNILERFSAQQFPDLHSELNLSSLELGDSALYFCASSPVTGELFFGEGSRLTVL.

CDR3 nucleotide sequence: TGTGCCAGCAGTTTAAGCTTCGGAGATTACACCGGGGAGCTGTTTTTT. The encoded protein is CASSLSFGDYTGELFF. This chain connects TRBV27 to TRBJ2-2, with D unclear. V was clipped by 2 bases and J by 3 bases, with 13 bases between them. There are 16 residues in the CDR3. Per germline, CDR1 MNHEY and CDR2 SMNVEV (reference sequence).

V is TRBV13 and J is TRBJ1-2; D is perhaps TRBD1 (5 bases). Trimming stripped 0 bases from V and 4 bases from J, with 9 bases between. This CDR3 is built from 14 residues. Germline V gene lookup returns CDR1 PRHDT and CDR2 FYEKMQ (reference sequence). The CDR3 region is CASSLGREGYGYTF. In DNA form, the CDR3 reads TGTGCCAGCAGCTTAGGCAGGGAGGGCTATGGCTACACCTTC.

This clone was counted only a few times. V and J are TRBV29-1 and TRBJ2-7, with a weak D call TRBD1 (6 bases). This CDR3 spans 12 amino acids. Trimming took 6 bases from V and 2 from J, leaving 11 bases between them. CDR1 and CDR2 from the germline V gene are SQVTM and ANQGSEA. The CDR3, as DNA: TGCAGCGTCTGGACAGCCACCTACGAGCAGTACTTC. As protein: CSVWTATYEQYF.

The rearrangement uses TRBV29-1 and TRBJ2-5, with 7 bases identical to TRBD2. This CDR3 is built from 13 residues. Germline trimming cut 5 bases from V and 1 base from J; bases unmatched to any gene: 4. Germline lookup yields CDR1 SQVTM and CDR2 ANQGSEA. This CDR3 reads CSVMSGVQETQYF. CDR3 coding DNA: TGCAGCGTTATGAGCGGGGTCCAAGAGACCCAGTACTTC.

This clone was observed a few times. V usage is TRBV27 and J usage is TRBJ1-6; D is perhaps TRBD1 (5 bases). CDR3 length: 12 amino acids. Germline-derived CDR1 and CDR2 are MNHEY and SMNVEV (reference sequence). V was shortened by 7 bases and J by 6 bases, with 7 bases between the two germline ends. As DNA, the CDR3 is TGTGCCAGCACCGGGGGTAATTCACCCCTCCACTTT. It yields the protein CASTGGNSPLHF.

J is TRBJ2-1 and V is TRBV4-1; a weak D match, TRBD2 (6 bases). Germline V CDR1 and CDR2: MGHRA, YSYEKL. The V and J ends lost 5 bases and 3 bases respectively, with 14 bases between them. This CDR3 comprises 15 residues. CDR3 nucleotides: TGCGCCAGCAGCGAAAGACGGGGGATCTACAATGAGCAGTTCTTC. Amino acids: CASSERRGIYNEQFF.

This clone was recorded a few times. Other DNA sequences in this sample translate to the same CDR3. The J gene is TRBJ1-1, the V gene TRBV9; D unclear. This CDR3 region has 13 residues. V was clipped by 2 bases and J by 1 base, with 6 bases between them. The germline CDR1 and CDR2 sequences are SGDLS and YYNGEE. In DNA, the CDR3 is TGTGCCAGCAGCGTCGGGTCGAACACTGAAGCTTTCTTT. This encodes CASSVGSNTEAFF.

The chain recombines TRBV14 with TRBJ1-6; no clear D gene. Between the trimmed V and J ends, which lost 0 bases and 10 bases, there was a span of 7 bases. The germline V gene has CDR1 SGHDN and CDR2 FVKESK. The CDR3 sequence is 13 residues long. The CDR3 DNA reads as TGTGCCAGCAGCCAAGATGTAGCATCACCCCTCCACTTT. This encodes CASSQDVASPLHF.

The CDR3 spells CASSLSTSGPNNEQFF. The DNA for the CDR3 is TGCGCCAGCAGCTTGTCCACTAGCGGGCCTAACAATGAGCAGTTCTTC. The chain recombines TRBV5-1 with TRBJ2-1, with 9 bases fitting TRBD2. CDR3 length: 16 amino acids. V lost 1 base to trimming and J lost 5 bases; unmatched junction nucleotides: 7. Germline assignment: CDR1 SGHRS and CDR2 YFSETQ.

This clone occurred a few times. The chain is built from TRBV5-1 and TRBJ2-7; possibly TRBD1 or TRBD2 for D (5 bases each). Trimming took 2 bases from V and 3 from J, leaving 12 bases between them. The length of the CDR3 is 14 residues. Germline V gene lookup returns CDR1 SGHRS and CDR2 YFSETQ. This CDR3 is CASSFGTAGYEQYF. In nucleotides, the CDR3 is TGCGCCAGCAGCTTCGGGACCGCTGGCTACGAGCAGTACTTC.

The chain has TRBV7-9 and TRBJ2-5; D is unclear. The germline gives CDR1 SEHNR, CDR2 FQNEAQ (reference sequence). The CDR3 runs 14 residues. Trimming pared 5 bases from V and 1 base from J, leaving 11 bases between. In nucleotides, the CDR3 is TGTGCCAGCAGCCCAGACGGCTTCCAAGAGACCCAGTACTTC. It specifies CASSPDGFQETQYF.